This T cell receptor (beta chain) came from a study of OX40 agonist ivuxolimab in advanced cancers. Overall study: Enrolled patients in dose escalation had cancers that were hepatocellular carcinoma, melanoma, renal cell or head and neck cancer.

Clones were sequenced by immunoSEQ multiplex PCR, and TCRdb holds only the in-frame ones, with some missing. The profile covers just over 80,000 clones, with more than 70% appearing a single time and roughly 0.7% taken by the ten largest. This clone appeared a few times. The antigen remains undetermined. Study-level results: Expanded clones were, on average, more numerous in CD8+ T cells than in CD4+.

The germline V and J ends were trimmed by 0 bases and 6 bases, with 11 bases remaining between them. The CDR3 has 14 amino acids. From germline, CDR1 is SGHRS and CDR2 YFSETQ. This chain connects TRBV5-1 to TRBJ2-3; D gene ambiguous. The specimen comprised CD4+ or CD8+ T cells sorted from blood, sampled in a trial of the OX40 agonist ivuxolimab. The sequence was collected from an adult with an advanced solid tumor such as melanoma, head and neck, liver or kidney cancer. CDR3 sequence: CASSLGSVPDTQYF. The CDR3 nucleotides are TGCGCCAGCAGCTTGGGATCCGTCCCGGATACGCAGTATTTT. Drawing the rest from reference TRBV5-1 and TRBJ2-3, the complete variable domain is KAGVTQTPRYLIKTRGQQVTLSCSPISGHRSVSWYQQTPGQGLQFLFEYFSETQRNKGNFPGRFSGRQFSNSRSEMNVSTLELGDSALYLCASSLGSVPDTQYFGPGTRLTVL.